This T cell receptor (beta chain) was identified during a study of control samples from healthy donors and cancer patients. Profiled with immunoSEQ multiplex PCR; TCRdb holds only in-frame clones, not every one. The sample holds some 150,000 clones, 93% seen once. CDR3 size: 17 residues. This sequence joins TRBV21-1 and TRBJ2-7; the table's D call of TRBD2 was not tested on the DNA. TRBV21-1 is classified as a pseudogene. The sequence derives from a man aged 45 to 65 in good health. The sequenced material came from blood. The chain's CDR3 is CASSDPNSRRGRGEQYF. CDR3 bases: TGTGCCAGCAGCGACCCAAACTCTCGGCGGGGCCGAGGCGAGCAGTACTTC.